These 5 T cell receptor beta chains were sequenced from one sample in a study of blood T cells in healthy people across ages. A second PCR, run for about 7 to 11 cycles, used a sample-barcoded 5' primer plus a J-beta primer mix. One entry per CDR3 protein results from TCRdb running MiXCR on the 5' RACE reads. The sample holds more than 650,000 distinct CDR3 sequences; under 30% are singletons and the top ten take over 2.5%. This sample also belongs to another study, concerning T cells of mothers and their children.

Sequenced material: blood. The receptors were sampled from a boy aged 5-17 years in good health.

In DNA, the CDR3 is TGTGCCAGCAGCCGACTGGTAGGAACTGGGGCCAACGTCCTGACTTTC. Translating it yields CASSRLVGTGANVLTF. V gene TRBV7-6 combines with J gene TRBJ2-6; D gene unclear. The length of the CDR3 is 16 residues. V gave up 5 bases and J gave up 2 bases, with 13 bases separating them. CDR1 SGHVS and CDR2 FNYEAQ come from the germline V gene.

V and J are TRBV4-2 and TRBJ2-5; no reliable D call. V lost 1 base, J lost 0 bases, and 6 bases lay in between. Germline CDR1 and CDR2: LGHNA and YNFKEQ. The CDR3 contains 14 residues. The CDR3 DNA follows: TGTGCCAGCAGCCAAGGGACCAACCAAGAGACCCAGTACTTC. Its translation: CASSQGTNQETQYF.

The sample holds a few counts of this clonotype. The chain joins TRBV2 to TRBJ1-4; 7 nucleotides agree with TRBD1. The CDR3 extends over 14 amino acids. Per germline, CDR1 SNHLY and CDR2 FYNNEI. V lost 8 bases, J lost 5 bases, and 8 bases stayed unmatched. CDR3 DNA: TGTGCCAGCGGGAGGGGACAGAAGAATGAAAAACTGTTTTTT. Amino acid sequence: CASGRGQKNEKLFF.

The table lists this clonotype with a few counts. The CDR3 DNA reads TGTGCCAGCAGTCCACCGGACAGGACGACCTTAGAGACCCAGTACTTC. This codes for CASSPPDRTTLETQYF. This rearrangement joins TRBV7-9 to TRBJ2-5; 7 bases agree with TRBD1. This CDR3 is built from 16 residues. Germline trimming cut 6 bases from V and 4 bases from J; bases unmatched to any gene: 14. Germline CDR1 is SEHNR and CDR2 is FQNEAQ (reference sequence).

Here the CDR3 reads CASSTDQAVYEQYF. The CDR3 DNA sequence: TGCGCCAGCAGCACGGACCAGGCGGTCTACGAGCAGTACTTC. The rearrangement links TRBV5-1 to TRBJ2-7, with D uncertain. Trimming shortened V by 4 bases and J by 3 bases, and 14 bases separated the two germline ends. This CDR3 contains 14 residues. Germline V CDR1 and CDR2: SGHRS, YFSETQ.